This TCR beta chain came from a study of vaccination effects on CD4 cells after COVID-19 (dated by TCRdb to 2022 to 2024). General notes on the study: The ViraFEST assay stimulated PBMC with viral peptide pools and then used TCR sequencing to identify antigen-specific CD4+ T cell clonotypes by expansion. In the study, cultures from other donors were sequenced using the Oncomine TCR Beta short-read assay on an Illumina iSeq 100. SARS-CoV-2 spike-specific CD4+ TCR repertoires from before and after mRNA vaccination were compared in COVID-19 convalescent patients and in infection-naive vaccine recipients. Around 2.1 million PBMC per well were cultured with about 10 ug/ml peptides in IMDM containing around 4.6% human AB serum, approximately 10 IU/ml IL-2 and gentamicin. A total of 9 to 11 COVID-19 convalescent patients and a handful of SARS-CoV-2-naive healthy vaccine recipients were included in the full study. Two doses of either the BNT162b2 or the mRNA-1273 mRNA SARS-CoV-2 vaccine were administered to participants.

After around ten days of culture, CD4+ T cells were isolated with the EasySep CD4+ T cell isolation kit. None of the healthy vaccine recipients had a prior SARS-CoV-2 infection, which was confirmed by nucleocapsid antibody tests that came back negative both before and after vaccination. On days 3 and 7, half of the culture medium was replaced with fresh IL-2-containing medium. Unless noted otherwise, every peptide stimulation condition was cultured in triplicate wells. Using Ficoll-Paque Plus gradient centrifugation, PBMC were separated from whole blood and then either used fresh or cryopreserved at -140C. Genomic DNA was extracted from cultured CD4+ T cells with the QIAamp micro DNA kit. Remarks on this clone: Its recognized antigen is unknown. Compared with germline, one end of the junction differs, possibly owing to a read error.

What the authors observed across the whole study: Among healthy vaccine recipients, nearly all vaccine-induced clones were SARS-CoV-2 mono-reactive, and just 1 of 255 was cross-reactive with common cold coronaviruses. Clones induced by infection and clones induced by vaccination both contracted markedly at late timepoints after vaccination, which fits with T cell responses waning over time. Only a small number of convalescent patients were included, and no early post-infection timepoints were available, which limited the study.

The method behind the library was the immunoSEQ multiplex PCR assay. DNA from the CD4+ T cells that had been cultured and isolated underwent TCR beta CDR3 sequencing. The study's own analysis went as follows. Non-productive TCR sequences were discarded, and reads were trimmed to the CDR3 region, with only CDR3s of 7 or more amino acids retained. Antigen-specific clonotypes were identified using the MANAFEST web app by comparison of expansion in peptide wells against reference cultures. Positive clones required FDR<0.05 expansion versus reference and all other wells, odds ratio above 5, and frequency above 0.1% in two replicate wells. A clonotype was called cross-reactive if it was significantly expanded both in SARS-CoV-2 spike wells and in at least one common cold coronavirus spike condition. Using the stringdist R package, CDR3 similarity was measured by Levenshtein distance, and unrooted trees were constructed with ape in R 3.6.1. TCRdb retrieved this table from immuneACCESS and kept in-frame rearrangements only. Not all clones are present; in checked studies, unresolved V genes account for under half, and no reason is known for the remainder. The V and J calls and the clone size are those of that table, but D and trimming were determined from the DNA. A total of some 30,000 clones appear in this sample, 70% of them only once. The ten largest clones represent approximately 3.8% of the sample.

CDR1 SEHNR and CDR2 FQNEAQ were looked up in the germline V gene (reference sequence). Taken from cysteine to phenylalanine, the CDR3 has 16 residues. Left in the record is the CDR3 DNA by itself, 48 bases read in frame from the first base. The sample consisted of CD4+ T cells from PBMCs cultured without peptide, taken before COVID-19 vaccination. This receptor was obtained from a human donor who received a COVID-19 vaccine. The chain is encoded by TRBV7-9 joined to TRBJ2-1, with 7 bases in between that match TRBD2. The CDR3 region: CASSLSGGRDYSEQFF. The sequenced DNA: TGTGCCAGCAGCTTAAGTGGCGGACGGGACTACAGTGAGCAGTTCTTC.